This paragraph reports one TCR beta chain. The CDR3 has 14 amino acids. V dropped 6 bases and J dropped 3; count of bases not matched to a gene: 6. Germline CDR1 and CDR2: MNHNY and SVGAGI (reference sequence). The sample comes from a study of shared clonotypes between healthy human individuals. Clones were read by immunoSEQ multiplex PCR, and TCRdb kept only the in-frame ones, dropping some. The sample shows approximately 2,300,000 clones, 92% of them seen only once. The sequenced sample consisted of naive CD4+ T cells from PBMCs. Noted subset: CD45RA+ positively selected. The genes are TRBV6-6 and TRBJ2-7, with 9 bases fitting TRBD2. This receptor was obtained from a man aged 18 to 29 in good health. Some clones in this sample may be carry-over from other donors' samples. The chain's CDR3 is CASSPRGGLYEQYF. The CDR3 nucleotides are TGTGCCAGCAGCCCGCGGGGGGGACTCTACGAGCAGTACTTC.